This T cell receptor beta chain was observed in a study of CD8+ T cells in alopecia areata. Broader study findings: It was lesional scalp, especially alopecia totalis/universalis, that showed higher clonality than normal scalp.

The germline gives CDR1 LNHDA, CDR2 SQIVND (reference sequence). V shed 3 bases and J shed 5 bases, with 7 bases lying between them. The CDR3 is made up of 12 amino acids. Following RNA extraction, reverse transcription yielded cDNA that acted as the sequencing template. Only in-frame clones appear in the TCRdb table, and some are missing; sequencing was by immunoSEQ multiplex PCR. Of 180,000 or so clones listed, around half are singletons. Noted treatment: oral pan-JAK inhibitor, 5-10 mg twice daily. PBMCs provided sorted CD4+ and CD8+ T cells. Only a few counts were recorded for this clone. Its antigen is undetermined.

The receptor's source is a human donor with alopecia areata. V is TRBV19 and J is TRBJ2-5; D is possibly TRBD2 (5 bases). The material was CD8+ T cells sorted from blood, obtained at week 24, from a patient treated with tofacitinib. The CDR3 reads CASSMDSETQYF. The CDR3, as DNA: TGTGCCAGTAGTATGGACTCCGAGACCCAGTACTTC.